A selection of T cell receptor beta chains follows, all from one sample in a study of CD8+ T cells in alopecia areata. Measured with immunoSEQ multiplex PCR; TCRdb has only the in-frame clones, and not every one. The sample has 90,000 to 100,000 clones, more than 55% seen once; the top ten hold about 16%. The sample consisted of CD8+ T cells sorted from blood, taken at week 4, from a patient treated with tofacitinib. The source is a human donor with alopecia areata. Both conserved end residues are part of each CDR3. Fields, in order: J gene, D gene, clone size, V gene, CDR3 DNA, CDR3 protein. A D gene is named only where the DNA matches it firmly. A clone size is listed for some rows: how often the clone was seen (once, few, many), or a class if it is expanded.

>TRBJ1-1|NA|NA|TRBV27
TGTGCCAGCAGTTTCGGGGGGCGGGTCACTGAAGCTTTCTTT
CASSFGGRVTEAFF
>TRBJ2-1|NA|NA|TRBV4-3
TGCGCCAGCAGCCAAGATCATAAGGGCTACAATGAGCAGTTCTTC
CASSQDHKGYNEQFF
>TRBJ2-6|NA|NA|TRBV5-1
TGCGCCAGCAGCTTGTGGTCCTCTGGGGCCAACGTCCTGACTTTC
CASSLWSSGANVLTF
>TRBJ2-7|NA|NA|TRBV2
TGTGCCAGCAGTGCGGGCCCAACCCTCTCCTACGAGCAGTACTTC
CASSAGPTLSYEQYF
>TRBJ2-1|NA|NA|TRBV19
TGTGCCAGTAGTATCCCTACGGGGAACAATGAGCAGTTCTTC
CASSIPTGNNEQFF
>TRBJ2-5|TRBD1|NA|TRBV29-1
TGCAGCGTTGATAAGGGGGCCCAGGAGACCCAGTACTTC
CSVDKGAQETQYF
>TRBJ2-1|NA|NA|TRBV9
TGTGCCAGCAGGAGCGGACTGCATAACAATGAGCAGTTCTTC
CASRSGLHNNEQFF
>TRBJ1-4|NA|NA|TRBV29-1
TGCAGCGCAGTGACGAGGGGAGACGTTGAAAAACTGTTTTTT
CSAVTRGDVEKLFF
>TRBJ2-7|TRBD1|NA|TRBV29-1
TGCAGCGTAACCGGGACAGGACCTTCCGAGCAGTACTTC
CSVTGTGPSEQYF
>TRBJ2-3|TRBD1|NA|TRBV6-4
TGTGCCAGCAGTGACTCGACGACAGGGGCAGATACGCAGTATTTT
CASSDSTTGADTQYF
>TRBJ2-7|NA|NA|TRBV5-1
TGCGCCAGCAGCTTGGCAGGGGTTGGGGAGTACTTC
CASSLAGVGEYF
>TRBJ2-3|NA|NA|TRBV7-9
TGTGCCAGCAGCTTAGTTGGACTGCGGGCCGAAGATACGCAGTATTTT
CASSLVGLRAEDTQYF
>TRBJ1-3|NA|few|TRBV7-6
TGTGCCAGCACCCCCCTTTTGGGTAGTCCCACCATATATTTT
CASTPLLGSPTIYF
>TRBJ2-4|NA|few|TRBV5-5
TGTGCCAGCAGCTTGTCAGGGCCCCACACAGCCAAAAACATTCAGTACTTC
CASSLSGPHTAKNIQYF
>TRBJ1-2|TRBD1|NA|TRBV5-1
TGCGCCAGCTCCCCCGGGACAGGGGGCGATTATGGCTACACCTTC
CASSPGTGGDYGYTF
>TRBJ2-7|TRBD1|NA|TRBV5-6
TGTGCCAGCAGCTCGTATTGGACAGGCCTTGAGGACGAGCAGTACTTC
CASSSYWTGLEDEQYF
>TRBJ2-5|NA|NA|TRBV5-1
TGCGCCAGCAGCTTCAGCAGGAGCCAGGAGACCCAGTACTTC
CASSFSRSQETQYF